These 20 T cell receptor beta chains were all obtained from the same sample, sequenced in a study of vaccination and CD4 T cells after COVID-19. The Oncomine TCR Beta short-read assay sequenced DNA from cultured CD4+ T cells. TCRdb ran MiXCR on the PCR reads and lists one entry per CDR3 protein. This sample yields 16,000 or so distinct CDR3 sequences, of which roughly 80% are seen a single time; 9% to 10% belongs to the top ten. Treatment: approximately nine-day PBMC culture with coronavirus spike peptide pools or control peptides (ViraFEST assay). Antigen specificity for these receptors is unknown. Material: CD4+ T cells from blood, cultured in vitro, obtained after SARS-CoV-2 vaccination. These receptors came from a human donor who received a COVID-19 vaccine.

This clonotype was found a few times. V and J are TRBV6-5 and TRBJ2-6; D gene unclear. Per germline, CDR1 MNHEY and CDR2 SVGAGI. The CDR3 loop spans 16 amino acids. Trimming removed 0 bases from V and 4 bases from J, with 10 bases in between. The CDR3 reads CASSYSLGSGANVLTF. The CDR3 DNA reads TGTGCCAGCAGTTACTCGTTAGGGTCCGGGGCCAACGTCCTGACTTTC.

The V and J genes are TRBV6-1 and TRBJ2-3, with D perhaps assigned TRBD1 or TRBD2 (5 bases each). Trimming took 7 bases from V and 1 from J, leaving 6 bases between them. The CDR3 contains 12 residues. CDR1 MNHNS and CDR2 SASEGT come from the germline V gene. The CDR3 region is CASMGGTDTQYF. CDR3 nucleotides: TGTGCCAGCATGGGGGGCACAGATACGCAGTATTTT.

In its sample, this clonotype was seen a few times. The genes are TRBV29-1 and TRBJ1-1, with 7 bases aligning to TRBD1. V lost 6 bases to trimming and J lost 0 bases; unmatched junction nucleotides: 4. This CDR3 is 13 amino acids long. Germline V gives CDR1 SQVTM, CDR2 ANQGSEA. The CDR3 sequence is CSVEQGLNTEAFF. CDR3 nucleotides: TGCAGCGTGGAACAGGGGTTGAACACTGAAGCTTTCTTT.

This chain connects TRBV5-4 to TRBJ1-2, with D perhaps TRBD1 (6 bases). V was trimmed by 0 bases and J by 7 bases, leaving 16 bases between them. CDR1 is SGHNT, CDR2 YYREEE, per germline (reference sequence). This CDR3 spans 15 amino acids. Here the CDR3 reads CASSLAWGDNSGYTF. The CDR3 DNA follows: TGTGCCAGCAGCTTGGCCTGGGGGGACAATTCTGGCTACACCTTC.

The V and J genes are TRBV6-2 or TRBV6-3 and TRBJ2-5; 10 bases align to TRBD2. Germline CDR1 and CDR2: MNHEY and SVGEGT. The trim removed 0 bases at V and 12 bases at J, leaving 13 bases unmatched. The CDR3 has 16 residues. The CDR3 protein is CASSYSDASGGTSKYF. In DNA form, the CDR3 reads TGTGCCAGCAGTTACTCAGATGCTAGCGGGGGAACCTCGAAGTACTTC.

The chain joins TRBV5-1 to TRBJ1-1, with 7 bases matching TRBD1. Germline CDR1 SGHRS, CDR2 YFSETQ. This CDR3 is built from 15 residues. V lost 6 bases and J lost 3; bases outside the gene matches: 11. The CDR3 loop is CASTDRDDGDTEAFF. In DNA form, the CDR3 reads TGCGCCAGCACAGACAGGGATGATGGGGACACTGAAGCTTTCTTT.

The chain joins TRBV20-1 to TRBJ1-2, with D perhaps matching TRBD1 (5 bases). The CDR3 is 14 amino acids. CDR1 is DFQATT, CDR2 SNEGSKA, per germline (reference sequence). Trimming pared 7 bases from V and 0 bases from J, leaving 15 bases between. The CDR3 sequence: CSVIQVTPNYGYTF. The CDR3 nucleotides are TGCAGTGTCATACAGGTGACCCCTAACTATGGCTACACCTTC.

The chain recombines TRBV12-3 or TRBV12-4 with TRBJ1-6; 9 bases agree with TRBD1. V was pared by 5 bases and J by 0 bases, with 8 bases of the junction left unmatched. The CDR3 loop spans 18 amino acids. Here the CDR3 reads CASSRTGVFSSYNSPLHF. CDR3 bases: TGTGCCAGCAGTCGGACAGGGGTTTTTAGCTCCTATAATTCACCCCTCCACTTT.

The chain combines TRBV27 with TRBJ2-3, with a possible D match to TRBD2 (6 bases). CDR1 MNHEY and CDR2 SMNVEV come from the germline V gene (reference sequence). This CDR3 contains 17 residues. V was trimmed by 5 bases and J by 1 base, leaving 19 bases between them. The CDR3 DNA is TGTGCCAGCAGTCCTCCCCCCCCGGGAGTTGGCACAGATACGCAGTATTTT. Translating gives CASSPPPPGVGTDTQYF.

The chain couples TRBV29-1 to TRBJ1-1, with D possibly being TRBD1 (5 bases). CDR1 is SQVTM, CDR2 ANQGSEA, per germline. This CDR3 is built from 13 residues. Trimming stripped 3 bases from V and 5 bases from J, with 13 bases between. The CDR3 DNA reads TGCAGCGTTGAGAAGGGGCTCTATACTGAAGCTTTCTTT. Protein: CSVEKGLYTEAFF.

The V gene is TRBV28, the J gene TRBJ1-2, with D possibly TRBD1 on 5 matching bases. The germline CDR1 and CDR2 sequences are MDHEN and SYDVKM. This CDR3 is 14 amino acids long. V was trimmed by 8 bases and J by 8 bases, leaving 21 bases between them. The CDR3 protein is CASVWGRPTPGYTF. CDR3 DNA sequence: TGTGCCAGCGTTTGGGGCCGGCCGACCCCAGGCTACACCTTC.

The chain has TRBV23-1 and TRBJ1-2, with D unclear. TRBV23-1 is reported as an ORF; its role is uncertain. CDR3 length equals 14 residues. The V end was cut by 2 bases, the J end by 8 bases, with 15 bases between. CDR3 bases: TGCGCCAGCAGTCAAGAAAGGCCGCCGTACGGCTACACCTTC. The encoded protein is CASSQERPPYGYTF.

The V call is TRBV10-1, the J call TRBJ2-6; D is unclear. Germline CDR1 is WNHNN and CDR2 is SYGVQD (reference sequence). The CDR3 totals 13 residues. V gave up 2 bases and J gave up 2 bases, with 1 base separating them. CDR3 in amino acids: CASSEAGANVLTF. DNA of the CDR3: TGCGCCAGCAGTGAGGCTGGGGCCAACGTCCTGACTTTC.

This chain joins TRBV6-1 and TRBJ1-6; D uncertain. Germline CDR1 and CDR2: MNHNS and SASEGT. Trimming left V 8 bases short and J 6 bases short, with 14 bases between. The CDR3 runs to 14 residues. The CDR3 coding sequence is TGTGCCAGCCGGCGGGAGTCGGCTAATTCACCCCTCCACTTT. This codes for CASRRESANSPLHF.

The chain uses TRBV20-1 and TRBJ1-4, with TRBD1 as a possible D gene (6 bases). The germline gives CDR1 DFQATT, CDR2 SNEGSKA (reference sequence). CDR3 size: 15 residues. V dropped 5 bases and J dropped 8 bases, with 21 bases sitting between them. The CDR3 region is CSASSRGGDGEKLFF. In DNA form, the CDR3 reads TGCAGTGCTTCGTCTAGGGGGGGTGACGGGGAAAAACTGTTTTTT.

The chain combines TRBV7-3 with TRBJ2-5; 10 nucleotides match TRBD1. This CDR3 comprises 15 residues. V was pared by 2 bases and J by 4 bases, with 4 bases of the junction left unmatched. Per the germline V gene, CDR1 is SGHTA and CDR2 is FQGTGA. The CDR3 DNA follows: TGTGCCAGCAGCTTAGATGGGGACAGGGGAGAGACCCAGTACTTC. Translation: CASSLDGDRGETQYF.

The J gene is TRBJ1-6, the V gene TRBV5-1; 8 bases agree with TRBD1. V shed 0 bases and J 8 bases; nucleotides not matched to a gene: 7. This CDR3 has 16 residues. Per germline, CDR1 SGHRS and CDR2 YFSETQ. The CDR3 here is CASSLESGGGDSPLHF. The CDR3 nucleotides are TGCGCCAGCAGCTTGGAGTCAGGGGGCGGCGATTCACCCCTCCACTTT.

The chain couples TRBV7-9 to TRBJ1-2; D may be TRBD1 (5 bases). Trimming cost V 0 bases and J 0 bases, with 20 bases left between them. Germline assignment: CDR1 SEHNR and CDR2 FQNEAQ (reference sequence). The CDR3 covers 19 residues. CDR3 DNA sequence: TGTGCCAGCAGCTTAGCCGGTTTCGTCAGGGTAAGGGCTAACTATGGCTACACCTTC. Translated: CASSLAGFVRVRANYGYTF.

This sequence joins TRBV5-4 and TRBJ2-7; TRBD1 is a possible D gene (7 bases). Trimming stripped 1 base from V and 4 bases from J, with 18 bases between. In germline, CDR1 is SGHNT, CDR2 YYREEE (reference sequence). CDR3 length: 16 residues. CDR3 sequence: CASSLSGGGEIYEQYF. The CDR3 DNA is TGTGCCAGCAGCTTGAGTGGAGGGGGCGAAATTTACGAGCAGTACTTC. Based on the CDR3 plus reference TRBV5-4 and TRBJ2-7, the full variable domain is ETGVTQSPTHLIKTRGQQVTLRCSSQSGHNTVSWYQQALGQGPQFIFQYYREEENGRGNFPPRFSGLQFPNYSSELNVNALELDDSALYLCASSLSGGGEIYEQYFGPGTRLTVT.

The V call is TRBV6-1, the J call TRBJ1-3; possibly TRBD1 for D (5 bases). Per the germline V gene, CDR1 is MNHNS and CDR2 is SASEGT. The CDR3 spans 15 residues. V was clipped by 3 bases and J by 2 bases, with 11 bases between them. The CDR3 loop is CASSDRGGAGNTIYF. CDR3 sequence (DNA): TGTGCCAGCAGTGACCGAGGAGGGGCTGGAAACACCATATATTTT.